The rows below give T cell receptor beta chains drawn from one sample of a study of CD8 T cells in ankylosing spondylitis. TCRdb passed the 5' RACE reads through MiXCR, listing each CDR3 protein once. The sample contains fewer than 450,000 distinct CDR3 sequences, 15% to 20% of which appear only once. The sequenced material came from blood, either unsorted or a sorted T cell fraction (not recorded which). The receptors come from a male donor with ankylosing spondylitis. CDR3s include the opening cysteine and the closing phenylalanine or tryptophan. Fields, in order: D gene, J gene, V gene, clone size, CDR3 DNA, CDR3 protein. The D gene is left open where the match is weak. The size entry is marked missing in some rows and otherwise reads once, few, many or a size class.

D gene: NA; J gene: TRBJ1-5; V gene: TRBV27; clone size: many; CDR3 DNA: TGTGCCAGCAGTTCGACAGGTGTAGTACTTCAGCCCCAGCATTTT; CDR3 protein: CASSSTGVVLQPQHF
D gene: NA; J gene: TRBJ2-1; V gene: TRBV20-1; clone size: NA; CDR3 DNA: TGCAGTGCTAGCGGCCGGACCTCCTTGGATGAGCAGTTCTTC; CDR3 protein: CSASGRTSLDEQFF
D gene: NA; J gene: TRBJ1-2; V gene: TRBV18; clone size: NA; CDR3 DNA: TGTGCCAGCTCACCACCGGAAGGGTTTGGCTTCGTTCACACCTTC; CDR3 protein: CASSPPEGFGFVHTF
D gene: NA; J gene: TRBJ2-7; V gene: TRBV20-1; clone size: NA; CDR3 DNA: TGCAGTGCTAGCGGACTGAGAAGCCCTTCCTACGAGCAGTACTTC; CDR3 protein: CSASGLRSPSYEQYF
D gene: TRBD1; J gene: TRBJ1-4; V gene: TRBV4-1; clone size: few; CDR3 DNA: TGCGCCAGCAGCCACGGGACAGGGGGCTCGGCAGAAAAACTGTTTTTT; CDR3 protein: CASSHGTGGSAEKLFF
D gene: NA; J gene: TRBJ2-3; V gene: TRBV7-2; clone size: few; CDR3 DNA: TGTGCCAGCAGCTTAGGACAGGCCATAAGAGGAGATACGCAGTATTTT; CDR3 protein: CASSLGQAIRGDTQYF
D gene: TRBD1; J gene: TRBJ1-2; V gene: TRBV5-1; clone size: many; CDR3 DNA: TGTGCCAGCAGTCCCGGACAGGGGGCGCGGGGCTACACCTTC; CDR3 protein: CASSPGQGARGYTF
D gene: NA; J gene: TRBJ2-3; V gene: TRBV11-2; clone size: few; CDR3 DNA: TGTGCCAGCAGCTTAGGTCGAGGAGCGGAGCCCTCCACAGATACGCAGTATTTT; CDR3 protein: CASSLGRGAEPSTDTQYF
D gene: NA; J gene: TRBJ2-1; V gene: TRBV6-4; clone size: few; CDR3 DNA: TGTGCCAGCAAGGGACACTCCACCTACAATGAGCAGTTCTTC; CDR3 protein: CASKGHSTYNEQFF
D gene: TRBD1; J gene: TRBJ2-6; V gene: TRBV12-3/TRBV12-4; clone size: many; CDR3 DNA: TGTGCCAGCAGGACAGGGTCTGGGGCCAACGTCCTGACTTTC; CDR3 protein: CASRTGSGANVLTF
D gene: TRBD2; J gene: TRBJ2-3; V gene: TRBV3-1; clone size: few; CDR3 DNA: TGTGCCAGCAGCCGTAAACAGCCTAGCGGGGGGGGGACAGATACGCAGTATTTT; CDR3 protein: CASSRKQPSGGGTDTQYF
D gene: TRBD2; J gene: TRBJ2-7; V gene: TRBV12-3/TRBV12-4; clone size: NA; CDR3 DNA: TGTGCCAGCAGTTTTAGCGGCGGGAGGGCCGGCGAGCAGTACTTC; CDR3 protein: CASSFSGGRAGEQYF
D gene: NA; J gene: TRBJ2-5; V gene: TRBV5-1; clone size: few; CDR3 DNA: TGCGCCAGCAGCTATGGGATAACCCAAGAGACCCAGTACTTC; CDR3 protein: CASSYGITQETQYF
D gene: TRBD1; J gene: TRBJ1-2; V gene: TRBV5-8; clone size: many; CDR3 DNA: TGTGCCAGCAGCATGGACAGGGACTATGGCTACACCTTC; CDR3 protein: CASSMDRDYGYTF
D gene: NA; J gene: TRBJ2-6; V gene: TRBV11-2; clone size: NA; CDR3 DNA: TGTGCCAGCGGAAACAGGACATCGTCCCTAACTGGGGCCAACGTCCTGACTTTC; CDR3 protein: CASGNRTSSLTGANVLTF
D gene: TRBD2; J gene: TRBJ2-3; V gene: TRBV7-2; clone size: many; CDR3 DNA: TGTGCCAGCAGCTCTAGCGGGAGGGCCGAAGATACGCAGTATTTT; CDR3 protein: CASSSSGRAEDTQYF
D gene: TRBD1; J gene: TRBJ2-7; V gene: TRBV28; clone size: NA; CDR3 DNA: TGTGCCAGTCTACACCGGGACAGAGGCTACGAGCAGTACTTC; CDR3 protein: CASLHRDRGYEQYF
D gene: TRBD1; J gene: TRBJ1-4; V gene: TRBV7-9; clone size: few; CDR3 DNA: TGTGCCAGCAGCCCTGCAGGGGGTCCGCGTGAAAAACTGTTTTTT; CDR3 protein: CASSPAGGPREKLFF
D gene: TRBD1; J gene: TRBJ1-2; V gene: TRBV27; clone size: many; CDR3 DNA: TGTGCCAGCAGTCCACAGGGGGCTTCTAACTATGGCTACACCTTC; CDR3 protein: CASSPQGASNYGYTF
D gene: TRBD1; J gene: TRBJ1-1; V gene: TRBV20-1; clone size: few; CDR3 DNA: TGCAGTGCTAGCCCCTGGGGGGGACAGTTGAACACTGAAGCTTTCTTT; CDR3 protein: CSASPWGGQLNTEAFF
D gene: NA; J gene: TRBJ2-3; V gene: TRBV20-1; clone size: few; CDR3 DNA: TGCAGTGCTACCTGGACTAGCACAGATACGCAGTATTTT; CDR3 protein: CSATWTSTDTQYF
D gene: NA; J gene: TRBJ2-7; V gene: TRBV12-3/TRBV12-4; clone size: many; CDR3 DNA: TGTGCCAGCAGTTTTACTAGGAACGAGCAGTACTTC; CDR3 protein: CASSFTRNEQYF
D gene: TRBD1; J gene: TRBJ1-2; V gene: TRBV6-1; clone size: few; CDR3 DNA: TGTGCCAGCAGTGATAAGGGGGCCTATGGCTACACCTTC; CDR3 protein: CASSDKGAYGYTF
D gene: NA; J gene: TRBJ2-7; V gene: TRBV7-9; clone size: few; CDR3 DNA: TGTGCCAGCAGCTTGGCTAGCGCAAACCTCCCCTACGAGCAGTACTTC; CDR3 protein: CASSLASANLPYEQYF
D gene: NA; J gene: TRBJ2-2; V gene: TRBV28; clone size: NA; CDR3 DNA: TGTGCCAGCAGTTTATTGGTGGGAGCCTACACCGGGGAGCTGTTTTTT; CDR3 protein: CASSLLVGAYTGELFF
D gene: NA; J gene: TRBJ2-7; V gene: TRBV11-1; clone size: NA; CDR3 DNA: TGTGCCAGCAACCGACGCGGCGGGGACGAGCAGTACTTC; CDR3 protein: CASNRRGGDEQYF
D gene: NA; J gene: TRBJ2-2; V gene: TRBV20-1; clone size: few; CDR3 DNA: TGCAGTGCTAGCTCTCCGAGGGTGGACACCGGGGAGCTGTTTTTT; CDR3 protein: CSASSPRVDTGELFF
D gene: NA; J gene: TRBJ1-4; V gene: TRBV4-1; clone size: few; CDR3 DNA: TGCGCCAGCAGCCAAGGACAACTAACTAATGAAAAACTGTTTTTT; CDR3 protein: CASSQGQLTNEKLFF
D gene: NA; J gene: TRBJ2-3; V gene: TRBV4-3; clone size: few; CDR3 DNA: TGCGCCAGCAGCCAAGAAAGGGGAGCGCTAGGCATGGATACGCAGTATTTT; CDR3 protein: CASSQERGALGMDTQYF
D gene: TRBD1; J gene: TRBJ1-5; V gene: TRBV4-2; clone size: many; CDR3 DNA: TGTGCCAGCAGCCAAGACTGGGGGACAGTAACTCATAGCAATCAGCCCCAGCATTTT; CDR3 protein: CASSQDWGTVTHSNQPQHF
D gene: TRBD1; J gene: TRBJ2-3; V gene: TRBV5-6; clone size: few; CDR3 DNA: TGTGCCAGCAGCTTGGGACAGGGAATGACAGATACGCAGTATTTT; CDR3 protein: CASSLGQGMTDTQYF
D gene: NA; J gene: TRBJ1-1; V gene: TRBV30; clone size: NA; CDR3 DNA: TGTGCCTGGAGTCTAGGGGTGGACGCTTTCTTT; CDR3 protein: CAWSLGVDAFF
D gene: NA; J gene: TRBJ2-7; V gene: TRBV12-3/TRBV12-4; clone size: NA; CDR3 DNA: TGTGCCAGCAGTTCCGGACAAGTCTACGAGCAGTACTTC; CDR3 protein: CASSSGQVYEQYF
D gene: NA; J gene: TRBJ2-3; V gene: TRBV4-3; clone size: few; CDR3 DNA: TGCGCCAGCAGCCAAGGGGGGGGGCCCAACACAGATACGCAGTATTTT; CDR3 protein: CASSQGGGPNTDTQYF
D gene: NA; J gene: TRBJ2-5; V gene: TRBV5-1; clone size: NA; CDR3 DNA: TGCGCCAGCAGTGGGGCGGGACAAGAGACCCAGTACTTC; CDR3 protein: CASSGAGQETQYF
D gene: NA; J gene: TRBJ2-2; V gene: TRBV5-1; clone size: few; CDR3 DNA: TGCGCCAGCAGCTTGCGATGGGCCGGGACCGGGGAGCTGTTTTTT; CDR3 protein: CASSLRWAGTGELFF
D gene: TRBD1; J gene: TRBJ1-1; V gene: TRBV7-8; clone size: few; CDR3 DNA: TGTGCCAGCAGCGCTTATGACAGGGAGGACACTGAAGCTTTCTTT; CDR3 protein: CASSAYDREDTEAFF
D gene: TRBD2; J gene: TRBJ2-1; V gene: TRBV20-1; clone size: NA; CDR3 DNA: TGCAGTGCTAGAGATCCGGGGGGGAGGAGGGGAGATGAGCAGTTCTTC; CDR3 protein: CSARDPGGRRGDEQFF
D gene: NA; J gene: TRBJ1-5; V gene: TRBV12-3/TRBV12-4; clone size: few; CDR3 DNA: TGTGCCAGCAGTTTCGTTTATGTTGATCAGCCCCAGCATTTT; CDR3 protein: CASSFVYVDQPQHF
D gene: NA; J gene: TRBJ1-5; V gene: TRBV6-4; clone size: few; CDR3 DNA: TGTGCCAGCAGTGACCGTCGGAATCAGCCCCAGCATTTT; CDR3 protein: CASSDRRNQPQHF
D gene: NA; J gene: TRBJ2-1; V gene: TRBV2; clone size: NA; CDR3 DNA: TGTGCCAGCAGCGATGGACAAGGTGGCGAGCAGTTCTTC; CDR3 protein: CASSDGQGGEQFF
D gene: TRBD2; J gene: TRBJ2-2; V gene: TRBV5-1; clone size: NA; CDR3 DNA: TGCGCCAGCAGCTTGGATACGGGGACTAGAACGACCGGGGAGCTGTTTTTT; CDR3 protein: CASSLDTGTRTTGELFF
D gene: NA; J gene: TRBJ2-1; V gene: TRBV5-1; clone size: NA; CDR3 DNA: TGCGCCAGCAGCTCCTCGGACAGAACCGAGCAGTTCTTC; CDR3 protein: CASSSSDRTEQFF
D gene: TRBD2; J gene: TRBJ2-3; V gene: TRBV5-1; clone size: NA; CDR3 DNA: TGCGCCAGCAGCTTGAATGGCCTGCCGGGGGGTCTACGCACAGATACGCAGTATTTT; CDR3 protein: CASSLNGLPGGLRTDTQYF
D gene: NA; J gene: TRBJ1-5; V gene: TRBV4-1; clone size: NA; CDR3 DNA: TGCGCCAGCAGCCAAGAGTGGGCTAGCAATCAGCCCCAGCATTTT; CDR3 protein: CASSQEWASNQPQHF
D gene: TRBD2; J gene: TRBJ2-5; V gene: TRBV18; clone size: NA; CDR3 DNA: TGTGCCAGCTCGCGGACTAGCGGGGGCCAGACCCAAGAGACCCAGTACTTC; CDR3 protein: CASSRTSGGQTQETQYF
D gene: NA; J gene: TRBJ2-3; V gene: TRBV12-3/TRBV12-4; clone size: once; CDR3 DNA: TGTGCCAGCAGTTCGCACAGGGCCCCTAGCACAGATACGCAGTATTTT; CDR3 protein: CASSSHRAPSTDTQYF
D gene: NA; J gene: TRBJ1-3; V gene: TRBV12-3/TRBV12-4; clone size: many; CDR3 DNA: TGTGCCAGCGGCGACTCTGGAAACACCATATATTTT; CDR3 protein: CASGDSGNTIYF